The clone carrying this T cell receptor beta chain occurred a few times. As yet, its antigen is unknown. CDR3 length equals 18 residues. Trimming removed 3 bases at V and 8 bases at J, with 25 bases between. These data originate in a study of T-cell memory formation after mild COVID-19. The wider study: There were largely donor-specific TCR clusters. Study outcomes and limitations: Contracting clones localized mainly to CM and EM when CD4+ and mainly to EMRA when CD8+. CD4/CD8 balance held among clones contracting day 15 to 85, and later expanders leaned CD4+.

After 5'RACE with constant-segment primers, TCR alpha and TCR beta cDNA libraries carrying sample barcodes and UMIs were obtained. TCRdb fed the 5' RACE reads into MiXCR, producing one record per CDR3 protein. The data show approximately 100,000 distinct CDR3 sequences, 11% seen once. The receptor was isolated from a man between 18 and 35 years old who had mild COVID-19 (a few samples of this study predate the infection). Cell type and time point are not known. What was sequenced was PBMCs or a T cell subset sorted from them (not recorded which). This sequence joins TRBV12-3 or TRBV12-4 and TRBJ2-2; D possibly matches TRBD1 or TRBD2 (5 bases each). CDR3 region: CASSFLPPGPRGSGELFF. CDR3 in DNA: TGTGCCAGCAGTTTTCTACCACCGGGACCCCGGGGATCTGGGGAGCTGTTTTTT.